The 31 T cell receptor beta chains in this list originate from one sample, sequenced in a study of T cell responses to AZD1222 COVID-19 vaccine. Here immunoSEQ multiplex PCR was the method, and the copy in TCRdb shows in-frame clones only, minus some. The sample has about 110,000 clones; about 85% are singletons. The material sequenced was peripheral blood, taken 28 days after the second AZD1222 dose. Source of these receptors: an adult who received the AZD1222 COVID-19 vaccine.

On this clone: The junction does not match germline at one end; this may be a read error. The sample contains more than one DNA sequence encoding this CDR3. This sequence joins TRBV5-1 and TRBJ1-1, with 7 nucleotides matching TRBD1. Germline-derived CDR1 and CDR2 are SGHRS and YFSETQ. The CDR3 is 14 residues long. This chain's CDR3 is CASSLGQMNTEAFF. The CDR3, as DNA: TGCGCCAGCAGTTTGGGACAGATGAACACTGAAGCTTTCTTT.

The chain employs TRBV15 and TRBJ2-4; D is uncertain. The CDR3 spans 14 residues. Germline CDR1 is LNHNV and CDR2 is YYDKDF (reference sequence). Trimming removed 0 bases at V and 4 bases at J, with 7 bases between. This CDR3 is CATSRDRGKNIQYF. The CDR3 DNA sequence: TGTGCCACCAGCAGAGATCGTGGGAAAAACATTCAGTACTTC. Complete variable domain (other parts from reference TRBV15 and TRBJ2-4): DAMVIQNPRYQVTQFGKPVTLSCSQTLNHNVMYWYQQKSSQAPKLLFHYYDKDFNNEADTPDNFQSRRPNTSFCFLDIRSPGLGDTAMYLCATSRDRGKNIQYFGAGTRLSVL.

V is TRBV7-2 and J is TRBJ2-5; D might be TRBD1 or TRBD2, each matching 5 bases. The CDR3 extends over 14 amino acids. Germline values: CDR1 SGHTA, CDR2 FQGNSA. Trimming pared 3 bases from V and 0 bases from J, leaving 8 bases between. In nucleotides, the CDR3 is TGTGCCAGCAGCTTTGGGGGTCACCAAGAGACCCAGTACTTC. It codes for CASSFGGHQETQYF. Based on the CDR3 plus reference TRBV7-2 and TRBJ2-5, the full variable domain is GAGVSQSPSNKVTEKGKDVELRCDPISGHTALYWYRQSLGQGLEFLIYFQGNSAPDKSGLPSDRFSAERTGGSVSTLTIQRTQQEDSAVYLCASSFGGHQETQYFGPGTRLLVL.

The V gene is TRBV29-1, the J gene TRBJ2-1, with TRBD2 matching over 12 bases. CDR3 length equals 18 residues. With 1 base clipped from V and 0 bases from J, the junction kept 7 bases outside the gene matches. Germline V gives CDR1 SQVTM, CDR2 ANQGSEA. The CDR3 protein is CSVEGLWTSGNSYNEQFF. The CDR3 DNA reads as TGCAGCGTTGAAGGCCTTTGGACTAGCGGGAACTCCTACAATGAGCAGTTCTTC.

The gene calls are TRBV12-2 and TRBJ2-7; the D call in the table, TRBD2, was not verified against the DNA. TRBV12-2 is a documented pseudogene. The CDR3 is made up of 18 amino acids. CDR3 DNA sequence: TGTGCAAGTCGCGTTAAGAGCCTAAGCGGGAGAACCCCGACCGAGCAGTACTTC. Protein sequence: CASRVKSLSGRTPTEQYF.

CDR3 sequence: CASRAAFGTSGAYEQYF. CDR3 coding DNA: TGTGCCAGCAGGGCGGCCTTCGGGACTAGCGGAGCCTACGAGCAGTACTTC. The rearrangement joins TRBV28 to TRBJ2-7, with 11 bases fitting TRBD2. Germline V CDR1 and CDR2: MDHEN, SYDVKM. After removal of 6 bases from V and 2 bases from J, the junction contained 12 bases not matched to a gene. The CDR3 covers 17 residues. Drawing the rest from reference TRBV28 and TRBJ2-7, the complete variable domain is DVKVTQSSRYLVKRTGEKVFLECVQDMDHENMFWYRQDPGLGLRLIYFSYDVKMKEKGDIPEGYSVSREKKERFSLILESASTNQTSMYLCASRAAFGTSGAYEQYFGPGTRLTVT.

This chain links TRBV19 with TRBJ1-1; 9 nucleotides match TRBD1. The germline V gene encodes CDR1 LNHDA and CDR2 SQIVND (reference sequence). The V and J ends lost 1 base and 3 bases, in that order; junction bases with no gene match: 3. The CDR3 extends over 15 amino acids. CDR3 nucleotide sequence: TGTGCCAGTAGTATAGTGGGGACAGGGCACACTGAAGCTTTCTTT. Protein product: CASSIVGTGHTEAFF.

The chain is built from TRBV7-9 and TRBJ1-4; D is ambiguous. The CDR3 covers 14 residues. Trimming took 8 bases from V and 0 from J, leaving 10 bases between them. Germline V gene data show CDR1 as SEHNR and CDR2 as FQNEAQ (reference sequence). CDR3: CASGQLATNEKLFF. CDR3 DNA: TGTGCCAGCGGCCAGCTAGCAACTAATGAAAAACTGTTTTTT.

The chain carries TRBV4-1 and TRBJ2-1; tentatively, D is TRBD2 (5 bases). Trimming removed 3 bases from V and 4 bases from J, with 13 bases in between. This CDR3 is built from 15 residues. CDR1 is MGHRA and CDR2 is YSYEKL in the germline V gene. The CDR3 sequence is CASSHLATQYNEQFF. CDR3 bases: TGCGCCAGCAGCCATCTAGCCACCCAATACAATGAGCAGTTCTTC.

The chain joins TRBV7-9 to TRBJ1-4; D is ambiguous. The V end was cut by 4 bases, the J end by 6 bases, with 12 bases between. The V gene's germline CDR1 is SEHNR and CDR2 FQNEAQ (reference sequence). The CDR3 consists of 14 residues. As DNA, the CDR3 is TGTGCCAGCAGCTCCTCCGGGAGCTATGAAAAACTGTTTTTT. This codes for CASSSSGSYEKLFF.

The chain carries TRBV9 and TRBJ1-3; D unclear. Trimming stripped 1 base from V and 4 bases from J, with 9 bases between. The CDR3 is 14 residues long. Germline values: CDR1 SGDLS, CDR2 YYNGEE. The CDR3 reads CASSVYSQGNTIYF. The CDR3 region has the DNA TGTGCCAGCAGCGTATACAGCCAAGGAAACACCATATATTTT.

V gene TRBV5-5 combines with J gene TRBJ1-3, with 9 positions matching TRBD1. The germline V gene encodes CDR1 SGHKS and CDR2 YYEKEE (reference sequence). The CDR3 consists of 17 residues. J was trimmed by 0 bases and V by 2 bases; bases with no gene match: 6. In DNA form, the CDR3 reads TGTGCCAGCAGCTTCCAGGACAGGGGCTTCTCTGGAAACACCATATATTTT. Residues: CASSFQDRGFSGNTIYF.

This sequence joins TRBV30 and TRBJ2-4; 8 bases are shared with TRBD2. Looked up from germline, CDR1 is GTSNPN and CDR2 is SVGIG (reference sequence). With 3 bases clipped from V and 1 base from J, the junction kept 5 bases outside the gene matches. The CDR3 has 15 residues. This CDR3 reads CAWRLREEAKNIQYF. CDR3 bases: TGTGCCTGGAGACTGCGGGAGGAGGCCAAAAACATTCAGTACTTC.

The chain links TRBV28 to TRBJ1-3; possibly TRBD1 for D (5 bases). The CDR3 is 14 residues long. CDR1 is MDHEN, CDR2 SYDVKM, per germline. V was cut by 7 bases and J by 0 bases, with 10 bases left in between. The CDR3 nucleotides are TGTGCCAGCAAGGAGGGGACCTCTGGAAACACCATATATTTT. Amino acids: CASKEGTSGNTIYF.

The CDR3 reads CASSPGQGFTEAFF. In nucleotides, the CDR3 is TGTGCCAGCAGCCCGGGACAGGGATTCACTGAAGCTTTCTTT. The rearrangement uses TRBV7-3 and TRBJ1-1; 9 positions agree with TRBD1. The germline V gene has CDR1 SGHTA and CDR2 FQGTGA. The CDR3 is 14 amino acids. Germline trimming cut 5 bases from V and 4 bases from J; bases unmatched to any gene: 5.

This clone was detected a few times. This chain uses TRBV5-4 with TRBJ2-2; a possible D gene is TRBD1 (5 bases). The CDR3 length is 15 residues. Per germline, CDR1 SGHNT and CDR2 YYREEE (reference sequence). V was pared by 5 bases and J by 0 bases, with 11 bases between. CDR3 nucleotide sequence: TGTGCCAGCAGTTCGATGACAGCGAACACCGGGGAGCTGTTTTTT. This translates into CASSSMTANTGELFF.

The chain carries TRBV3-1 (or the pseudogene TRBV3-2) and TRBJ2-5; 8 bases match TRBD2. Germline loops: CDR1 LGHDT, CDR2 YNNKEL (reference sequence). This CDR3 has 15 residues. V shed 4 bases and J 5 bases; nucleotides not matched to a gene: 9. CDR3 coding DNA: TGTGCCAGCAGCCCAGAGGTACTAGCGGTGGAGACCCAGTACTTC. Translation: CASSPEVLAVETQYF.

The count of this clone is one. The chain carries TRBV5-1 and TRBJ2-3; 9 bases line up with TRBD2. Germline values: CDR1 SGHRS, CDR2 YFSETQ. Losses at the gene ends were 4 bases for V and 6 bases for J; bases not matched to a gene: 6. The CDR3 totals 14 residues. CDR3 coding DNA: TGCGCCAGCAGCGCGACTAGCGGAGGTGATACGCAGTATTTT. As protein: CASSATSGGDTQYF.

This clone was detected only once. This chain links TRBV5-8 with TRBJ2-5; 7 bases match TRBD1. Germline loops: CDR1 SGHTS, CDR2 YDEGEE. Unmatched junction bases numbered 9, after V lost 1 base and J lost 3 bases. This CDR3 has 16 residues. The CDR3 is CASSLSPAGGEETQYF. DNA for the CDR3: TGTGCCAGCAGCTTGAGTCCGGCAGGGGGTGAAGAGACCCAGTACTTC. The variable domain in full, with the rest retrieved from reference TRBV5-8 and TRBJ2-5, is EAGVTQSPTHLIKTRGQQATLRCSPISGHTSVYWYQQALGLGLQFLLWYDEGEERNRGNFPPRFSGRQFPNYSSELNVNALELEDSALYLCASSLSPAGGEETQYFGPGTRLLVL.

The rearrangement links TRBV5-1 to TRBJ1-6, with 10 positions matching TRBD1. The CDR3 spans 17 residues. V shed 4 bases and J 8 bases; nucleotides not matched to a gene: 12. CDR1 and CDR2 (germline): SGHRS, YFSETQ. The CDR3 DNA follows: TGCGCCAGCAGCCTAGGGGACAGGGGATATCGGGATTCACCCCTCCACTTT. This translates into CASSLGDRGYRDSPLHF.

The chain joins TRBV29-1 to TRBJ1-1; D not resolved. This CDR3 spans 14 amino acids. V was cut by 4 bases and J by 2 bases, with 14 bases left in between. The germline gives CDR1 SQVTM, CDR2 ANQGSEA. The CDR3 region has the DNA TGCAGCGTTGGATCGGGCAGGACCAACACTGAAGCTTTCTTT. This translates into CSVGSGRTNTEAFF.

The genes are TRBV7-2 and TRBJ2-2; possibly TRBD2 for D (6 bases). Trimming pared 5 bases from V and 9 bases from J, leaving 16 bases between. Germline V gives CDR1 SGHTA, CDR2 FQGNSA. The CDR3 loop spans 14 amino acids. The CDR3 is CASSPVLAARELFF. As DNA, the CDR3 is TGTGCCAGCAGCCCAGTACTAGCCGCCCGGGAGCTGTTTTTT.

This chain connects TRBV7-2 to TRBJ2-7; D is unresolved. The V gene's germline CDR1 is SGHTA and CDR2 FQGNSA. V shed 1 base and J shed 3 bases, with 13 bases lying between them. The CDR3 loop spans 15 amino acids. The CDR3 DNA reads as TGTGCCAGCAGCTTAGGCGCGGATTGGTTCTACGAGCAGTACTTC. Residues: CASSLGADWFYEQYF.

The chain couples TRBV12-3 or TRBV12-4 to TRBJ2-1; 10 nucleotides match TRBD1. The CDR3 covers 13 residues. V dropped 5 bases and J dropped 8; count of bases not matched to a gene: 3. The CDR3 DNA is TGTGCCAGCAGTCGAGGGACAGGGGATGAGCAGTTCTTC. Its protein product is CASSRGTGDEQFF.

This chain uses TRBV5-6 with TRBJ2-5; D ambiguous. The CDR3 loop spans 12 amino acids. Germline V gene sequence: CDR1 SGHDT, CDR2 YYEEEE. Between the trimmed V and J ends, which lost 0 bases and 4 bases, there was a span of 4 bases. The CDR3 sequence is CASSLDLETQYF. The CDR3 bases are TGTGCCAGCAGCTTGGATCTAGAGACCCAGTACTTC. The full variable domain, completed using reference TRBV5-6 and TRBJ2-5, is DAGVTQSPTHLIKTRGQQVTLRCSPKSGHDTVSWYQQALGQGPQFIFQYYEEEERQRGNFPDRFSGHQFPNYSSELNVNALLLGDSALYLCASSLDLETQYFGPGTRLLVL.

The gene calls are TRBV2 and TRBJ1-4; D gene uncertain. The CDR3 contains 16 residues. V dropped 3 bases and J dropped 0 bases, with 11 bases sitting between them. Germline V lookup: CDR1 SNHLY, CDR2 FYNNEI. The CDR3 loop is CASSDRQLATNEKLFF. DNA of the CDR3: TGTGCCAGCAGTGACCGCCAGCTTGCAACTAATGAAAAACTGTTTTTT. Full variable domain (outside the CDR3, taken from reference TRBV2 and TRBJ1-4): EPEVTQTPSHQVTQMGQEVILRCVPISNHLYFYWYRQILGQKVEFLVSFYNNEISEKSEIFDDQFSVERPDGSNFTLKIRSTKLEDSAMYFCASSDRQLATNEKLFFGSGTQLSVL.

The V and J genes are TRBV24-1 and TRBJ2-1; 13 bases are shared with TRBD2. The V gene end was trimmed by 0 bases and the J gene end by 0 bases; junction bases not matched to a gene: 1. The germline CDR1 and CDR2 sequences are KGHDR and SFDVKD. CDR3 length equals 18 residues. CDR3 amino acids: CATSDLGTSGTSYNEQFF. CDR3 DNA: TGTGCCACCAGTGATTTGGGGACTAGCGGGACCTCCTACAATGAGCAGTTCTTC.

This chain joins TRBV2 and TRBJ2-4; TRBD1 matches at 9 bases. Germline CDR1 SNHLY, CDR2 FYNNEI. This CDR3 comprises 13 residues. The V gene end was trimmed by 4 bases and the J gene end by 9 bases; junction bases not matched to a gene: 4. CDR3 DNA: TGTGCCAGCAGTGGACAGGGGGAGGCCATTCAGTACTTC. Translated, it gives CASSGQGEAIQYF.

The chain employs TRBV7-2 and TRBJ1-3; D remains ambiguous. Germline V gives CDR1 SGHTA, CDR2 FQGNSA. The CDR3 consists of 12 residues. The V end was cut by 4 bases, the J end by 3 bases, with 4 bases between. Here the CDR3 DNA reads TGTGCCAGCAGCTCCAATGGAAACACCATATATTTT. This gives the protein CASSSNGNTIYF.

The chain joins TRBV30 to TRBJ1-4; no firm D call. This CDR3 is built from 14 residues. Deletions cut 1 base from V and 3 bases from J, with 9 bases between. The germline CDR1 and CDR2 sequences are GTSNPN and SVGIG (reference sequence). This CDR3 is CAWSGYEANEKLFF. The CDR3, as DNA: TGTGCCTGGAGTGGGTATGAGGCTAATGAAAAACTGTTTTTT.

The chain recombines TRBV6-4 with TRBJ1-6; D perhaps matches TRBD1 (5 bases). V was cut by 2 bases and J by 7 bases, with 9 bases left in between. Per germline, CDR1 MRHNA and CDR2 SNTAGT. This CDR3 has 14 residues. CDR3 in amino acids: CASSDNGGNSPLHF. CDR3 DNA sequence: TGTGCCAGCAGTGACAATGGGGGGAATTCACCCCTCCACTTT.